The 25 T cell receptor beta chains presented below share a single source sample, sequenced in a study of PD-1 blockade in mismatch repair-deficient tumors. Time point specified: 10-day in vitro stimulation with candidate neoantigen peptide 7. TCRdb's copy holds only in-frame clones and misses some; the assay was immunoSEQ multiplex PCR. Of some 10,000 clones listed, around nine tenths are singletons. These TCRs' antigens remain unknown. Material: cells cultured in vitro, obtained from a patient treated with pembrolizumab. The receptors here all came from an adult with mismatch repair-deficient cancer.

CDR3 sequence: CASSLGHSYEQYF. As DNA, the CDR3 is TGTGCCAGCAGCTTGGGGCACTCCTACGAGCAGTACTTC. The rearrangement links TRBV5-4 to TRBJ2-7; D is unclear. This CDR3 region has 13 residues. V gave up 0 bases and J gave up 0 bases, with 4 bases separating them. CDR1 and CDR2 (germline): SGHNT, YYREEE (reference sequence). The whole variable domain, remainder taken from reference TRBV5-4 and TRBJ2-7, is ETGVTQSPTHLIKTRGQQVTLRCSSQSGHNTVSWYQQALGQGPQFIFQYYREEENGRGNFPPRFSGLQFPNYSSELNVNALELDDSALYLCASSLGHSYEQYFGPGTRLTVT.

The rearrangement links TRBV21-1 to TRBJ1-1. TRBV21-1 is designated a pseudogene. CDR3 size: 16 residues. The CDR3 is CASSKVSGEVNTEAFF. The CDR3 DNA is TGTGCCAGCAGCAAAGTCTCAGGTGAGGTGAACACTGAAGCTTTCTTT.

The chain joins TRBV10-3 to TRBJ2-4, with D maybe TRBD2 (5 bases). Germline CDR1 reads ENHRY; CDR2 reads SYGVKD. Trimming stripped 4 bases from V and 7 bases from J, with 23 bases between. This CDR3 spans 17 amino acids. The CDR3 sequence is CAISASIFPGNQNIQYF. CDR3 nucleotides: TGTGCCATCAGTGCCTCAATTTTTCCCGGGAATCAGAACATTCAGTACTTC.

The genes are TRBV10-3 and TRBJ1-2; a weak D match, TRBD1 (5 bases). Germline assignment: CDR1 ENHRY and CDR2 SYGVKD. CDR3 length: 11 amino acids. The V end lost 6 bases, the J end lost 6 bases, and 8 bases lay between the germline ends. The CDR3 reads CAIRQGDGYTF. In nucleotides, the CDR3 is TGTGCCATCAGGCAAGGGGATGGCTACACCTTC.

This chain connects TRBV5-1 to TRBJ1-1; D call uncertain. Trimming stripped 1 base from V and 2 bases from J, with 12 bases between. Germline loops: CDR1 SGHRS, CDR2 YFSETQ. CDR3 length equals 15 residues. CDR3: CASSLWYETNTEAFF. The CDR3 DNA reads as TGCGCCAGCAGCTTGTGGTATGAAACCAACACTGAAGCTTTCTTT.

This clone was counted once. CDR3 in amino acids: CASIKGQYYGEKLFF. The CDR3 DNA sequence: TGTGCCAGTATAAAGGGACAGTATTATGGTGAAAAACTGTTTTTT. The V gene is TRBV19, the J gene TRBJ1-4; 7 bases are shared with TRBD1. This CDR3 has 15 residues. V dropped 7 bases and J dropped 7; count of bases not matched to a gene: 12. CDR1 LNHDA and CDR2 SQIVND come from the germline V gene (reference sequence).

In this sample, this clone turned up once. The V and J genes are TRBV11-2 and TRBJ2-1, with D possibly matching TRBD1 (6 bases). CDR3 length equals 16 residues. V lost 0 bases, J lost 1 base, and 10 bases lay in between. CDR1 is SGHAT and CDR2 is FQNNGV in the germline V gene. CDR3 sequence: CASSLDLQGSYNEQFF. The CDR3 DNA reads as TGTGCCAGCAGCTTAGATCTCCAGGGGTCCTACAATGAGCAGTTCTTC.

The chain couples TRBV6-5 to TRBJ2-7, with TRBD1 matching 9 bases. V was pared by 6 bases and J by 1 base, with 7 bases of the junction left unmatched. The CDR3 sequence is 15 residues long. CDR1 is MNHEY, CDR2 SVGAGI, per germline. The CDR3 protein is CASSYGGTGSYEQYF. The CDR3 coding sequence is TGTGCCAGCAGCTATGGAGGGACAGGGTCCTACGAGCAGTACTTC.

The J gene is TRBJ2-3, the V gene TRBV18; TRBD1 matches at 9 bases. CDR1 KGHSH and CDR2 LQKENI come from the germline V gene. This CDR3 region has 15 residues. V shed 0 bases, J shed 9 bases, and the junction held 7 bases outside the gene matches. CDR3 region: CASSPPVGTGLTQYF. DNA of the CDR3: TGTGCCAGCTCACCACCGGTCGGGACAGGGTTAACGCAGTATTTT.

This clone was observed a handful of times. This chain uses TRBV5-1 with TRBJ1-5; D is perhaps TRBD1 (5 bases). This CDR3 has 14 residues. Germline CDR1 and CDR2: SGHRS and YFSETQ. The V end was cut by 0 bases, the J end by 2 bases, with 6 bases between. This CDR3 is CASSLVGGNQPQHF. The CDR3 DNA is TGCGCCAGCAGCTTGGTGGGGGGCAATCAGCCCCAGCATTTT.

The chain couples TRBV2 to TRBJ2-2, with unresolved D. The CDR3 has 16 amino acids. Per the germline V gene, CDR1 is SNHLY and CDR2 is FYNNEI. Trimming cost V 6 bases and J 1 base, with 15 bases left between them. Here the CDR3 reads CASRRLSRLNTGELFF. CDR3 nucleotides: TGTGCCAGCAGAAGGCTTAGCAGACTGAACACCGGGGAGCTGTTTTTT. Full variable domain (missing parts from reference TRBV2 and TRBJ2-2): EPEVTQTPSHQVTQMGQEVILRCVPISNHLYFYWYRQILGQKVEFLVSFYNNEISEKSEIFDDQFSVERPDGSNFTLKIRSTKLEDSAMYFCASRRLSRLNTGELFFGEGSRLTVL.

The CDR3 DNA is TGCGCCAGCAGCTTGTCCGGCCTTCGGGAGACCCAGTACTTC. Residues: CASSLSGLRETQYF. The chain combines TRBV5-1 with TRBJ2-5; D is unresolved. Germline V gene lookup returns CDR1 SGHRS and CDR2 YFSETQ. V lost 1 base and J lost 5, with 12 bases in between. CDR3 length: 14 amino acids.

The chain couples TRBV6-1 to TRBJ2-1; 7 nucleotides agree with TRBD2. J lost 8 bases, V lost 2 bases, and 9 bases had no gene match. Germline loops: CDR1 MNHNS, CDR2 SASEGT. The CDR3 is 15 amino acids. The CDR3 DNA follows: TGTGCCAGCAGTGAACTAGCGGAGGCAGAGGATGAGCAGTTCTTC. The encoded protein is CASSELAEAEDEQFF.

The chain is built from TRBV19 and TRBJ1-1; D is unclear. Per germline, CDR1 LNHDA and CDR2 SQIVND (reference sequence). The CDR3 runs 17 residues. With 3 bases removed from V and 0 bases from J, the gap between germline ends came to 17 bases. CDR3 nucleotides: TGTGCCAGTAGTATCGAGATTGAGGGTCGCGTGAACACTGAAGCTTTCTTT. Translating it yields CASSIEIEGRVNTEAFF.

CDR3 region: CASSGWDGYNQPQHF. CDR3 bases: TGTGCCAGTAGTGGGTGGGACGGCTACAATCAGCCCCAGCATTTT. The J gene is TRBJ1-5, the V gene TRBV19; the D gene is possibly TRBD1 (5 bases). The germline V gene encodes CDR1 LNHDA and CDR2 SQIVND (reference sequence). Trimming removed 5 bases from V and 3 bases from J, with 14 bases in between. The CDR3 is 15 amino acids.

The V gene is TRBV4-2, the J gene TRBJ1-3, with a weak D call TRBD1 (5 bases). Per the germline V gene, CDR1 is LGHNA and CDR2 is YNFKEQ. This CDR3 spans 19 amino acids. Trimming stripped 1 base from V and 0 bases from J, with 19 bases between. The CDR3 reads CASSQARVGHKNSGNTIYF. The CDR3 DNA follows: TGTGCCAGCAGCCAAGCGAGAGTAGGACACAAAAACTCTGGAAACACCATATATTTT.

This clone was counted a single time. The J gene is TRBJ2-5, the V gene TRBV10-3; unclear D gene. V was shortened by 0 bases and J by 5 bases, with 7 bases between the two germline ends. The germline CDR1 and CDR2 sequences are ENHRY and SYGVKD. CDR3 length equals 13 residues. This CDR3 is CAISESVGETQYF. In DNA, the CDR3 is TGTGCCATCAGTGAGTCTGTGGGGGAGACCCAGTACTTC.

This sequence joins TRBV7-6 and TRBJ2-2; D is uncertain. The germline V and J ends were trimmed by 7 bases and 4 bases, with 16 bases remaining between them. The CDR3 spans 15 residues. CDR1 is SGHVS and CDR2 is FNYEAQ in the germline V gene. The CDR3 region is CASNVGLVGTGELFF. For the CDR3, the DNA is TGTGCCAGCAATGTCGGCCTAGTTGGCACCGGGGAGCTGTTTTTT.

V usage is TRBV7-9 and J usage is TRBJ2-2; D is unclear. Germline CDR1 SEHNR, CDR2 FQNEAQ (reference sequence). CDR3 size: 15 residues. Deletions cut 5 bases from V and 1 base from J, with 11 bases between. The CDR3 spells CASSHSSENTGELFF. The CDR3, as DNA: TGTGCCAGCAGCCACAGTTCCGAGAACACCGGGGAGCTGTTTTTT.

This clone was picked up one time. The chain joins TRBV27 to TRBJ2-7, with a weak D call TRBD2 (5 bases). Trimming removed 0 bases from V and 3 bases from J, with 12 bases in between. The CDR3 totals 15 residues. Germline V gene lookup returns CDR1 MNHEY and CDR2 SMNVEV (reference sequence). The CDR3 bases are TGTGCCAGCAGTTTATCCGGGGTCCAGGACTACGAGCAGTACTTC. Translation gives CASSLSGVQDYEQYF.

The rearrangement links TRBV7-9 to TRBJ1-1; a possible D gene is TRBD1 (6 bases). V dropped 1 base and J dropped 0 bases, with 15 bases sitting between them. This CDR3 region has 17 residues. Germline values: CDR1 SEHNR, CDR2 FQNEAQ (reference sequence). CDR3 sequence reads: CASSLGAGTSVNTEAFF. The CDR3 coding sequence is TGTGCCAGCAGCTTAGGCGCCGGGACATCCGTGAACACTGAAGCTTTCTTT.

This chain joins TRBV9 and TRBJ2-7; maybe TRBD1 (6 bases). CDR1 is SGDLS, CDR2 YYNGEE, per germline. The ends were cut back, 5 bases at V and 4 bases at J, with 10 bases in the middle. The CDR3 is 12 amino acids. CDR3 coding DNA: TGTGCCAGCAGTAGAGGGGGATACGAGCAGTACTTC. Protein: CASSRGGYEQYF.

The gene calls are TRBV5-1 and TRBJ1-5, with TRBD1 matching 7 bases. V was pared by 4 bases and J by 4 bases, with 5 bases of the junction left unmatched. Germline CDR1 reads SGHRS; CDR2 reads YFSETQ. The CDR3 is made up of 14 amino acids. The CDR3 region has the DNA TGCGCCAGCAGCCCCACGGGACAGAATCAGCCCCAGCATTTT. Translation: CASSPTGQNQPQHF. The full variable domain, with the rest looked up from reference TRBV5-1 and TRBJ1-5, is KAGVTQTPRYLIKTRGQQVTLSCSPISGHRSVSWYQQTPGQGLQFLFEYFSETQRNKGNFPGRFSGRQFSNSRSEMNVSTLELGDSALYLCASSPTGQNQPQHFGDGTRLSIL.

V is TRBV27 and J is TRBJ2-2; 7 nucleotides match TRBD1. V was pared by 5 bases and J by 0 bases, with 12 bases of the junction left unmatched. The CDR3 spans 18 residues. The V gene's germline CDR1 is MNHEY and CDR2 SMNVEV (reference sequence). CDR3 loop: CASSARQGPYANTGELFF. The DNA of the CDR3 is TGTGCCAGCAGTGCCCGACAGGGTCCATACGCGAACACCGGGGAGCTGTTTTTT.

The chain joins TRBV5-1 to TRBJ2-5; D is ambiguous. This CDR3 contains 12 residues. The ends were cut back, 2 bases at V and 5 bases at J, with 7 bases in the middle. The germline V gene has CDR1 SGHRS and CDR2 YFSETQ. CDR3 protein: CASSLTYETQYF. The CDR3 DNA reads TGCGCCAGCAGCTTAACCTACGAGACCCAGTACTTC.